These 32 T cell receptor beta chains originate from one sample sequenced in a study of T cell responses to AZD1222 COVID-19 vaccine (dated by TCRdb to the early 2020s). Libraries were made using the immunoSEQ multiplex PCR assay. TCRdb holds this immuneACCESS table with in-frame rearrangements only. Some clones are missing; in checked studies, unresolved V genes explain under half, and the rest has no known cause. The sample data list 200,000 to 250,000 clones, and around 94% of these were observed just once. The ten largest clones add up to around 1.7% of the sample. The meaning of the sample's time point label: about 28 days (+/-7) after the second vaccine dose. Explained via the paper, the treatment or condition label denotes: meningococcal conjugate vaccine given as trial control. The sequencing here drew on peripheral blood, taken 28 days after the second dose of the MenACWY control vaccine. All receptors come from an adult who received the MenACWY meningococcal vaccine as a control.

This sequence joins TRBV2 and TRBJ1-5; TRBD1 matches at 9 bases. V shed 4 bases, J shed 4 bases, and the junction held 5 bases outside the gene matches. CDR1 is SNHLY, CDR2 FYNNEI, per germline. This CDR3 contains 15 residues. Written as DNA, the CDR3 is TGTGCCAGCAGTGGCGGGACAGGGCGGAATCAGCCCCAGCATTTT. Translated: CASSGGTGRNQPQHF.

The chain is built from TRBV6-2 or TRBV6-3 and TRBJ1-6; D unresolved. The CDR3 is made up of 14 amino acids. V gave up 4 bases and J gave up 8 bases, with 12 bases separating them. Germline V lookup: CDR1 MNHEY, CDR2 SVGEGT. The CDR3 here is CASSSPWEDSPLHF. CDR3 nucleotides: TGTGCCAGCAGTTCCCCCTGGGAGGATTCACCCCTCCACTTT.

V is TRBV4-2 and J is TRBJ2-1; 7 nucleotides line up with TRBD2. V was pared by 1 base and J by 4 bases, with 10 bases of the junction left unmatched. Germline V lookup: CDR1 LGHNA, CDR2 YNFKEQ. The CDR3 has 17 residues. Written as DNA, the CDR3 is TGTGCCAGCAGCCAAGGGGCCGCGGGAGCCGGGTACAATGAGCAGTTCTTC. Protein: CASSQGAAGAGYNEQFF.

V and J are TRBV29-1 and TRBJ2-2; a possible D gene is TRBD1 (6 bases). Germline CDR1 reads SQVTM; CDR2 reads ANQGSEA. The CDR3 is 13 residues long. Trimming took off 2 bases at V and 6 bases at J, with 10 bases between the two ends. CDR3: CSVEQGLAGELFF. The DNA for the CDR3 is TGCAGCGTTGAACAGGGGCTTGCCGGGGAGCTGTTTTTT.

The chain has TRBV6-5 and TRBJ2-7; D remains ambiguous. Germline CDR1 reads MNHEY; CDR2 reads SVGAGI. Between the trimmed V and J ends, which lost 6 bases and 4 bases, there was a span of 10 bases. The CDR3 runs 12 residues. The CDR3 sequence: CASSPLEYEQYF. The CDR3 DNA follows: TGTGCCAGCAGCCCACTGGAATACGAGCAGTACTTC.

This sequence joins TRBV5-1 and TRBJ1-2; weak D call: TRBD1 (5 bases). This CDR3 comprises 14 residues. Trimming took 0 bases from V and 4 from J, leaving 10 bases between them. Germline V gives CDR1 SGHRS, CDR2 YFSETQ. The CDR3 loop reads CASSLEGTVYGYTF. In DNA, the CDR3 is TGCGCCAGCAGCTTGGAGGGGACGGTCTATGGCTACACCTTC.

The chain uses TRBV4-2 and TRBJ2-3; TRBD2 matches at 9 bases. J lost 0 bases, V lost 0 bases, and 10 bases had no gene match. CDR1 LGHNA and CDR2 YNFKEQ come from the germline V gene. This CDR3 has 19 residues. CDR3 region: CASSQDPQTSGFSTDTQYF. The CDR3 bases are TGTGCCAGCAGCCAAGATCCCCAGACTAGCGGTTTTAGCACAGATACGCAGTATTTT.

V and J are TRBV6-5 and TRBJ1-4; TRBD1 might be the D (5 bases). V lost 0 bases and J lost 6, with 14 bases in between. CDR1 MNHEY and CDR2 SVGAGI come from the germline V gene. This CDR3 is 16 amino acids long. The CDR3 nucleotides are TGTGCCAGCAGTTACTCCTCGGGGGGAGTAGATGAAAAACTGTTTTTT. Translated: CASSYSSGGVDEKLFF.

This clone was seen only once. The chain links TRBV3-1 (or the pseudogene TRBV3-2) to TRBJ1-5; D gene ambiguous. The V end lost 3 bases, the J end lost 4 bases, and 7 bases lay between the germline ends. The CDR3 covers 13 residues. Germline V gene sequence: CDR1 LGHDT, CDR2 YNNKEL (reference sequence). CDR3 DNA sequence: TGTGCCAGCAGCCAGACGGTTAATCAGCCCCAGCATTTT. This encodes CASSQTVNQPQHF.

The rearrangement uses TRBV12-3 or TRBV12-4 and TRBJ2-1, with a weak D call TRBD1 (7 bases). Trimming took off 5 bases at V and 12 bases at J, with 17 bases between the two ends. This CDR3 is built from 13 residues. CDR3 protein: CASSGGTASGQFF. Written as DNA, the CDR3 is TGTGCCAGCAGTGGAGGGACAGCCTCGGGGCAGTTCTTC.

The V and J genes are TRBV10-3 and TRBJ2-1; TRBD2 might be the D (6 bases). CDR1 is ENHRY and CDR2 is SYGVKD in the germline V gene. V lost 3 bases and J 10 bases, leaving 10 bases between the germline ends. The CDR3 totals 12 residues. The CDR3 reads CAISDSSGEQFF. The CDR3 DNA follows: TGTGCCATCAGTGACTCCAGCGGGGAGCAGTTCTTC.

This chain joins TRBV19 and TRBJ1-2; D is unclear. CDR3 size: 15 residues. From germline, CDR1 is LNHDA and CDR2 SQIVND (reference sequence). Trimming stripped 2 bases from V and 2 bases from J, with 12 bases between. The CDR3 protein is CASSITDSSNYGYTF. CDR3 sequence (DNA): TGTGCCAGTAGTATAACAGATTCTTCAAACTATGGCTACACCTTC.

The V and J genes are TRBV18 and TRBJ2-5, with TRBD2 matching over 9 bases. V dropped 0 bases and J dropped 9; count of bases not matched to a gene: 5. The CDR3 has 14 residues. In germline, CDR1 is KGHSH, CDR2 LQKENI. The CDR3 nucleotides are TGTGCCAGCTCACCACCGGGACTAGCAGCGGCCCAGTACTTC. It yields the protein CASSPPGLAAAQYF.

The CDR3, as DNA: TGTGCCAGCAGTGCCTCCCTAGCGAGGACCTACAATGAGCAGTTCTTC. Protein: CASSASLARTYNEQFF. The chain is built from TRBV6-4 and TRBJ2-1; D is possibly TRBD2 (6 bases). This CDR3 spans 16 amino acids. Germline values: CDR1 MRHNA, CDR2 SNTAGT. Trimming removed 4 bases from V and 2 bases from J, with 15 bases in between.

This rearrangement joins TRBV9 to TRBJ1-3; tentatively, D is TRBD1 (6 bases). V was pared by 2 bases and J by 2 bases, with 11 bases between. The CDR3 covers 15 residues. The V gene's germline CDR1 is SGDLS and CDR2 YYNGEE. CDR3 DNA: TGTGCCAGCAGCGTCGAGAACAGGGCTGGAAACACCATATATTTT. It encodes CASSVENRAGNTIYF.

The J gene is TRBJ2-7, the V gene TRBV9, with D possibly matching TRBD1 (6 bases). CDR3 length: 13 amino acids. Trimming shortened V by 4 bases and J by 3 bases, and 11 bases separated the two germline ends. CDR1 and CDR2 from the germline V gene are SGDLS and YYNGEE. DNA for the CDR3: TGTGCCAGCAGCCCCGGGGACATCTACGAGCAGTACTTC. Its protein product is CASSPGDIYEQYF.

This chain joins TRBV28 and TRBJ2-7; D unresolved. The CDR3 is 12 residues long. Germline V CDR1 and CDR2: MDHEN, SYDVKM. Trimming stripped 6 bases from V and 7 bases from J, with 13 bases between. The CDR3 DNA reads TGTGCCAGCAGACACTTGTCCCATGAGCAGTACTTC. Encoded protein: CASRHLSHEQYF.

The chain joins TRBV6-9 to TRBJ1-2; no clear D. The CDR3 is made up of 16 amino acids. Trimming left V 5 bases short and J 2 bases short, with 18 bases between. Germline V CDR1 and CDR2: MNHGY, SVAAGI. CDR3 bases: TGTGCCAGCAGTGGTAAACCACAAACCCTAAACTATGGCTACACCTTC. Translated, it gives CASSGKPQTLNYGYTF.

The CDR3 nucleotides read TGTGCCAGCAGCCAAGAGTGGCGGAGGGGGGCCGGGGAGCTGTTTTTT. Residues: CASSQEWRRGAGELFF. The rearrangement uses TRBV4-2 and TRBJ2-2; D tentatively fits TRBD1 or TRBD2 (6 bases each). Germline lookup yields CDR1 LGHNA and CDR2 YNFKEQ. The CDR3 sequence is 16 residues long. The germline V and J ends were trimmed by 0 bases and 6 bases, with 14 bases remaining between them.

The CDR3 nucleotides are TGCGCCAGCAGTGAGTCCCACAGCTCAGGGACCCAGTACTTC. It encodes CASSESHSSGTQYF. The chain joins TRBV10-2 to TRBJ2-5; no firm D call. The V end was cut by 0 bases, the J end by 7 bases, with 12 bases between. Germline V gene sequence: CDR1 WSHSY, CDR2 SAAADI. CDR3 length: 14 amino acids.

This chain links TRBV11-2 with TRBJ2-7, with D possibly TRBD1 on 6 matching bases. The germline CDR1 and CDR2 sequences are SGHAT and FQNNGV. V was shortened by 3 bases and J by 2 bases, with 14 bases between the two germline ends. This CDR3 is 15 amino acids long. CDR3 sequence (DNA): TGTGCCAGCAGCTTGGAGTTCGGACAGCCCTACGAGCAGTACTTC. This encodes CASSLEFGQPYEQYF.

The chain couples TRBV24-1 to TRBJ1-5, with 7 bases that match TRBD1. The germline CDR1 and CDR2 sequences are KGHDR and SFDVKD. The V gene end was trimmed by 4 bases and the J gene end by 3 bases; junction bases not matched to a gene: 8. The CDR3 has 16 residues. The CDR3 reads CATSDSTGDHNQPQHF. In nucleotides, the CDR3 is TGTGCCACCAGTGACTCTACAGGGGACCACAATCAGCCCCAGCATTTT.

Here the CDR3 reads CASSLVVGAGYEQYF. DNA for the CDR3: TGTGCCAGCAGCTTAGTAGTTGGGGCAGGATACGAGCAGTACTTC. This rearrangement joins TRBV7-9 to TRBJ2-7, with D tentatively TRBD1 (5 bases). Germline V gene data show CDR1 as SEHNR and CDR2 as FQNEAQ (reference sequence). The germline V and J ends were trimmed by 1 base and 4 bases, with 14 bases remaining between them. CDR3 length: 15 residues.

This chain links TRBV5-1 with TRBJ1-2, with D possibly TRBD1 on 6 matching bases. Between the trimmed V and J ends, which lost 5 bases and 0 bases, there was a span of 14 bases. From germline, CDR1 is SGHRS and CDR2 YFSETQ. This CDR3 contains 15 residues. The CDR3 coding sequence is TGCGCCAGCAGGGGGTTACAGGGTACTAACTATGGCTACACCTTC. Encoded protein: CASRGLQGTNYGYTF. The full variable domain, in which reference TRBV5-1 and TRBJ1-2 provide the parts outside the CDR3, is KAGVTQTPRYLIKTRGQQVTLSCSPISGHRSVSWYQQTPGQGLQFLFEYFSETQRNKGNFPGRFSGRQFSNSRSEMNVSTLELGDSALYLCASRGLQGTNYGYTFGSGTRLTVV.

This clone showed up just a few times. V gene TRBV6-6 combines with J gene TRBJ1-6; perhaps TRBD1 as D (6 bases). Germline V lookup: CDR1 MNHNY, CDR2 SVGAGI (reference sequence). The CDR3 runs to 17 residues. Trimming left V 5 bases short and J 6 bases short, with 20 bases between. The CDR3 sequence is CASSQRPPGARNSPLHF. Written as DNA, the CDR3 is TGTGCCAGCAGTCAAAGACCCCCAGGGGCGCGTAATTCACCCCTCCACTTT.

As DNA, the CDR3 is TGTGCCAGCAGCCAACAGACAGGGGAGGTTGAAAAACTGTTTTTT. Protein sequence: CASSQQTGEVEKLFF. The chain recombines TRBV3-1 (or the pseudogene TRBV3-2) with TRBJ1-4, with 8 bases identical to TRBD1. Looked up from germline, CDR1 is LGHDT and CDR2 is YNNKEL (reference sequence). This CDR3 region has 15 residues. The J segment lost 7 bases and the V segment lost 2 bases, leaving 6 bases of the junction unmatched.

This clone was detected once. The chain uses TRBV7-2 and TRBJ2-1; tentatively, D is TRBD2 (5 bases). The CDR3 spans 16 residues. CDR1 is SGHTA and CDR2 is FQGNSA in the germline V gene. V gave up 3 bases and J gave up 0 bases, with 12 bases separating them. The CDR3 reads CASSFFWTFSYNEQFF. The DNA of the CDR3 is TGTGCCAGCAGCTTTTTTTGGACTTTCTCCTACAATGAGCAGTTCTTC.

The chain is built from TRBV7-9 and TRBJ2-7, with 10 bases fitting TRBD2. CDR3 size: 15 residues. With V trimmed by 6 bases and J by 2 bases, 7 bases remained unmatched. From germline, CDR1 is SEHNR and CDR2 FQNEAQ (reference sequence). The DNA for the CDR3 is TGTGCCAGCAGTCCAAGTCTAGCGGGAGCCTACGAGCAGTACTTC. Encoded protein: CASSPSLAGAYEQYF.

This chain links TRBV4-1 with TRBJ2-7; no definite D call. CDR3 length equals 14 residues. V was pared by 0 bases and J by 2 bases, with 8 bases between. Germline V gives CDR1 MGHRA, CDR2 YSYEKL. CDR3 sequence: CASSQDPLAYEQYF. CDR3 DNA sequence: TGCGCCAGCAGCCAAGATCCGTTAGCCTACGAGCAGTACTTC.

The V call is TRBV5-4, the J call TRBJ2-7, with D possibly matching TRBD1 (5 bases). The V end was cut by 3 bases, the J end by 5 bases, with 12 bases between. The CDR3 contains 13 residues. Germline assignment: CDR1 SGHNT and CDR2 YYREEE (reference sequence). The CDR3 sequence is CASSSQGLDEQYF. CDR3 bases: TGTGCCAGCAGCTCCCAGGGATTGGACGAGCAGTACTTC. The whole variable domain, remainder taken from reference TRBV5-4 and TRBJ2-7, is ETGVTQSPTHLIKTRGQQVTLRCSSQSGHNTVSWYQQALGQGPQFIFQYYREEENGRGNFPPRFSGLQFPNYSSELNVNALELDDSALYLCASSSQGLDEQYFGPGTRLTVT.

The chain links TRBV27 to TRBJ2-1, with 9 bases identical to TRBD2. V lost 5 bases to trimming and J lost 5 bases; unmatched junction nucleotides: 7. CDR3 size: 15 residues. The germline CDR1 and CDR2 sequences are MNHEY and SMNVEV (reference sequence). The CDR3 reads CASSLPGLADNEQFF. As DNA, the CDR3 is TGTGCCAGCAGTCTACCGGGACTAGCCGACAATGAGCAGTTCTTC.

Comments on this clone: This sample includes further DNA sequences coding for the same CDR3. This chain links TRBV19 with TRBJ1-5; the D is unclear. The germline V gene has CDR1 LNHDA and CDR2 SQIVND (reference sequence). Trimming shortened V by 1 base and J by 2 bases, and 3 bases separated the two germline ends. The CDR3 has 13 amino acids. The CDR3 sequence: CASSIAGNQPQHF. In nucleotides, the CDR3 is TGTGCCAGTAGTATAGCAGGCAATCAGCCCCAGCATTTT.